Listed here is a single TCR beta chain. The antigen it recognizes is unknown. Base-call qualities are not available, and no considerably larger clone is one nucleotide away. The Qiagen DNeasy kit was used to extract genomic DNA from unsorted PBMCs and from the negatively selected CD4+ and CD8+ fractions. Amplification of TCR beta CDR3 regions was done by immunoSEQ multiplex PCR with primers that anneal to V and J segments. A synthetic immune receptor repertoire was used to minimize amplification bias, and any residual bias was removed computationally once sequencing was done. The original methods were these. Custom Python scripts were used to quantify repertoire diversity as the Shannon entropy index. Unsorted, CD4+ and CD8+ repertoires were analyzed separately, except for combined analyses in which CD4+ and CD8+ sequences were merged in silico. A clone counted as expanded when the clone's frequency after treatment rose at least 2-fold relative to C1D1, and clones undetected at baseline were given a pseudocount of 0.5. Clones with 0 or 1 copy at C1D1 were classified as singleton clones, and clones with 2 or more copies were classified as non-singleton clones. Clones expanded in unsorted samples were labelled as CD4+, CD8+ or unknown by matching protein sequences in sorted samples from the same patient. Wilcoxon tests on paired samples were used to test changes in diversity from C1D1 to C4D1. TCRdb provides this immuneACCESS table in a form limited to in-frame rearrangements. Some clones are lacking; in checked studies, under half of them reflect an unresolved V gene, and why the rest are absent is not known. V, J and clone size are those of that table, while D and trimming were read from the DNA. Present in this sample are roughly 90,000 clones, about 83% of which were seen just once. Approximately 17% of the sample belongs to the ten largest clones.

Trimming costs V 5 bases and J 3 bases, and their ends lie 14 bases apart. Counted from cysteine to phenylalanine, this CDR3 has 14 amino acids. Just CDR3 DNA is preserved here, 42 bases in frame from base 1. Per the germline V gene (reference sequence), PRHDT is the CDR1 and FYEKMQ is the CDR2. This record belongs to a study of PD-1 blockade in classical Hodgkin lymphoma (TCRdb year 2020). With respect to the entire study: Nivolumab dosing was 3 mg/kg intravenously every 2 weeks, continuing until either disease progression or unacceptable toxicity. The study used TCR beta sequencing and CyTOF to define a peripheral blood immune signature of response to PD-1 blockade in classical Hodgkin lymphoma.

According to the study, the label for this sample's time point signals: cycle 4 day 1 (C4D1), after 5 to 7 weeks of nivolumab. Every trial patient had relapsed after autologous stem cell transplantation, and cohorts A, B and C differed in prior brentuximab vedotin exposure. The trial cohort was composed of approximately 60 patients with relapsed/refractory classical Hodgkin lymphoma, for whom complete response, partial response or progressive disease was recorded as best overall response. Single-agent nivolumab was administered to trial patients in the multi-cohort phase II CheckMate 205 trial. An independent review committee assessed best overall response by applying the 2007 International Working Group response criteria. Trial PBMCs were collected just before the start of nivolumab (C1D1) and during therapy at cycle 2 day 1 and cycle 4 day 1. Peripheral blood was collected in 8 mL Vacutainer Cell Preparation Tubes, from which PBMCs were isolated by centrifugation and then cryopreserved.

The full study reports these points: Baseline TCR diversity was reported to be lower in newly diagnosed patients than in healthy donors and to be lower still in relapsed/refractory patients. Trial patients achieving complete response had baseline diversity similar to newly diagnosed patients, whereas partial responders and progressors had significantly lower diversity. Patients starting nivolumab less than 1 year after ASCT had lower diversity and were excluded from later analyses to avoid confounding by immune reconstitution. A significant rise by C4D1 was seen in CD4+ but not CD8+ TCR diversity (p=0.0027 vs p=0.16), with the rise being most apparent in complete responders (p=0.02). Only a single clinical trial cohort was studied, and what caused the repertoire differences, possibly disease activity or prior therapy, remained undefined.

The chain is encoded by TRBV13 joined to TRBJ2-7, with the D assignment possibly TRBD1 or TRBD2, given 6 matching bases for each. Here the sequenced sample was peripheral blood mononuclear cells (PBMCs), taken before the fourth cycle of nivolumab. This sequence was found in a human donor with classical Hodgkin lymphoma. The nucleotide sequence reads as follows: TGTGCCAGCAGCCGTCCGGGGGCCGACTACGAGCAGTACTTC. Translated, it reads CASSRPGADYEQYF.